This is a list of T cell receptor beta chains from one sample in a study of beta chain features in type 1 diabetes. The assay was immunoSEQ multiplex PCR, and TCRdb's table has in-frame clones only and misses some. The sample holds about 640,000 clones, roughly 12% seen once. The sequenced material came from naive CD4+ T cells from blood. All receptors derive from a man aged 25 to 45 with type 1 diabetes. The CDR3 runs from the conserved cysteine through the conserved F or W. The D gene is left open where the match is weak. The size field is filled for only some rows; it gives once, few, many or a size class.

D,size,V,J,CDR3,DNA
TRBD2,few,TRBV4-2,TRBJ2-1,CASSPIVGTSGYNEQFF,TGTGCCAGCAGCCCAATAGTGGGGACTAGCGGTTACAATGAGCAGTTCTTC
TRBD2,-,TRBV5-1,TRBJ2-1,CASSQAGVPLNEQFF,TGCGCCAGCAGCCAGGCGGGGGTCCCATTGAATGAGCAGTTCTTC
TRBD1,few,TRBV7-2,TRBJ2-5,CASSSGQGWMKYF,TGTGCCAGCAGCTCTGGACAGGGTTGGATGAAGTACTTC
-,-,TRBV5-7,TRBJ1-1,CASSPTGGFF,TGTGCCAGCAGCCCCACCGGTGGTTTCTTT
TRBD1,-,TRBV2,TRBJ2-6,CARGQGRSSGANVLTF,TGTGCCAGAGGACAGGGTAGATCTTCTGGGGCCAACGTCCTGACTTTC
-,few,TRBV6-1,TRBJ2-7,CASSEADGFDSATYEQYF,TGTGCCAGCAGTGAAGCAGATGGATTCGACAGTGCAACCTACGAGCAGTACTTC
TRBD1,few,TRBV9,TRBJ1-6,CASSDRTGSNSPLHF,TGTGCCAGCAGCGATAGGACAGGGAGTAATTCACCCCTCCACTTT
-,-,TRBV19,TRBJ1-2,CASSGGVNYGYTF,TGTGCCAGTAGTGGGGGAGTCAACTATGGCTACACCTTC
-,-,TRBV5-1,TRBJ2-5,CASSLEAGVQETQYF,TGCGCCAGCAGCTTGGAGGCAGGCGTTCAAGAGACCCAGTACTTC
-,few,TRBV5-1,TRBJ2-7,CASSRGPYEQYF,TGCGCCAGCAGCCGTGGACCCTACGAGCAGTACTTC
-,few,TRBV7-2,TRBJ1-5,CASSSDGGPQHF,TGTGCCAGCAGTTCTGACGGCGGGCCCCAGCATTTT
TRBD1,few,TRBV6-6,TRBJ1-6,CASSYVTGTDSPLHF,TGTGCCAGCAGTTACGTGACAGGGACTGATTCACCCCTCCACTTT
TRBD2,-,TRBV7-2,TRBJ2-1,CASTYVTGGRWDEQFF,TGTGCCAGCACCTACGTAACGGGGGGGCGTTGGGATGAGCAGTTCTTC
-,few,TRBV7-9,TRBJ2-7,CASSRIAGGSYYEQYF,TGTGCCAGCAGCCGTATCGCCGGGGGCTCTTATTACGAGCAGTACTTC
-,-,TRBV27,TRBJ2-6,CASSSSKSSGANVLTF,TGTGCCAGCAGTTCCTCAAAAAGCTCTGGGGCCAACGTCCTGACTTTC
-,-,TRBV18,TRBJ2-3,CASSPSSTDTQYF,TGTGCCAGCTCACCATCTAGCACAGATACGCAGTATTTT
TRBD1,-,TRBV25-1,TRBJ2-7,CASSGQGSRAFYEQYF,TGTGCCAGCAGTGGACAGGGCTCCAGGGCGTTCTACGAGCAGTACTTC
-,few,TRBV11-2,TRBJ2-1,CASSLMTGEQFF,TGTGCCAGCAGCTTAATGACGGGTGAGCAGTTCTTC
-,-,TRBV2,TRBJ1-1,CASSGRERTEAFF,TGTGCCAGCAGTGGGAGGGAGAGGACTGAAGCTTTCTTT
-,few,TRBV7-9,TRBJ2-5,CASSFTETQYF,TGTGCCAGCAGCTTTACAGAGACCCAGTACTTC
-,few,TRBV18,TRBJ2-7,CASSLQGDEQYF,TGTGCCAGCTCTCTTCAGGGCGACGAGCAGTACTTC
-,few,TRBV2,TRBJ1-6,CASSRDIQSPHF,TGTGCCAGCAGCAGGGACATCCAATCCCCCCACTTT
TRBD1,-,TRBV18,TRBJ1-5,CASSQGQGYQPQHF,TGTGCCAGCTCACAGGGACAGGGGTACCAGCCCCAGCATTTT
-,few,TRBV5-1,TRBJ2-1,CASSFGHGAATQFF,TGCGCCAGCAGCTTTGGCCATGGGGCAGCAACTCAGTTCTTC
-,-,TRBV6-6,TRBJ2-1,CASTRSSFGNEQFF,TGTGCCAGCACCCGATCTAGTTTCGGGAATGAGCAGTTCTTC
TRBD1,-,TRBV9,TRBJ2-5,CASSVRPQGQGVPETQYF,TGTGCCAGCAGCGTCAGACCTCAAGGACAGGGGGTCCCGGAGACCCAGTACTTC
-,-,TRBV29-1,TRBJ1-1,CSVGPGDTEAFF,TGCAGCGTTGGCCCGGGAGACACTGAAGCTTTCTTT
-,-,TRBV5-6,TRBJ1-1,CASSWETEAFF,TGTGCCAGCAGCTGGGAAACTGAAGCTTTCTTT
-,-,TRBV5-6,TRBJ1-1,CASSGGPTEAFF,TGTGCCAGCAGCGGGGGCCCGACTGAAGCTTTCTTT
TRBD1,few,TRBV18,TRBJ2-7,CASSPGQGAAYEQYF,TGTGCCAGCTCCCCGGGACAGGGGGCGGCCTACGAGCAGTACTTC
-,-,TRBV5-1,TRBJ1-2,CASSPAAANYGYTF,TGCGCCAGCAGCCCCGCGGCGGCCAACTATGGCTACACCTTC
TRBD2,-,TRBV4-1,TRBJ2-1,CASSQAVLLAASYNEQFF,TGCGCCAGCAGCCAAGCCGTCCTACTAGCGGCGTCCTACAATGAGCAGTTCTTC
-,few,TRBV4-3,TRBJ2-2,CASSQDPGPGELFF,TGCGCCAGCAGCCAAGATCCCGGGCCCGGGGAGCTGTTTTTT
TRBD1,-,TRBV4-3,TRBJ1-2,CASSQGQANYGYTF,TGCGCCAGCAGCCAGGGACAGGCTAACTATGGCTACACCTTC
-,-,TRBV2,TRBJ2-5,CASAPPQRETQYF,TGTGCCAGCGCCCCCCCACAAAGGGAGACCCAGTACTTC
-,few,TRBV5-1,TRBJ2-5,CASSLPEETQYF,TGCGCCAGCAGCTTACCCGAAGAGACCCAGTACTTC
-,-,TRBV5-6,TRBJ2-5,CASSPGQIQETQYF,TGTGCCAGCAGCCCCGGACAGATACAAGAGACCCAGTACTTC
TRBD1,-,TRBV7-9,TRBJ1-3,CASSATGPGSGNTIYF,TGTGCCAGCAGCGCGACAGGGCCAGGCTCTGGAAACACCATATATTTT
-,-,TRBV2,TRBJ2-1,CASSFGGEQFF,TGTGCCAGCAGCTTTGGGGGAGAGCAGTTCTTC
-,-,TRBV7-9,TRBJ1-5,CASSLVGQGNGQPQHF,TGTGCCAGCAGCTTAGTGGGTCAGGGCAATGGGCAGCCCCAGCATTTT
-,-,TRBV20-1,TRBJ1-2,CSAPRTNGYTF,TGCAGTGCTCCCCGGACAAATGGCTACACCTTC
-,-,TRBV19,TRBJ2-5,CASSIVGLEETQYF,TGTGCCAGTAGTATTGTCGGGTTGGAAGAGACCCAGTACTTC
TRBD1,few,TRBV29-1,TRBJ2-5,CSVDQTGEETQYF,TGCAGCGTTGATCAGACAGGGGAAGAGACCCAGTACTTC
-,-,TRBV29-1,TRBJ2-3,CSGRGAGADTQYF,TGCAGCGGGCGCGGGGCCGGCGCAGATACGCAGTATTTT
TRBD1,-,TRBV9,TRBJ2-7,CASSATGTGGQYF,TGTGCCAGCAGCGCGACCGGGACAGGGGGGCAGTACTTC
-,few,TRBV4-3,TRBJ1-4,CASSQAGGGTNEKLFF,TGCGCCAGCAGCCAGGCCGGGGGTGGGACTAATGAAAAACTGTTTTTT
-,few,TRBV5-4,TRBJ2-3,CASSLGSTDTQYF,TGTGCCAGCAGCTTGGGGAGCACAGATACGCAGTATTTT
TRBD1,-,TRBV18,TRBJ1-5,CASSQGATNQPQHF,TGTGCCAGCTCTCAGGGGGCGACCAATCAGCCCCAGCATTTT
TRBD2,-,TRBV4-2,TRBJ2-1,CASSQDGAGGLNEQFF,TGTGCCAGCAGCCAAGATGGAGCGGGGGGGCTAAATGAGCAGTTCTTC
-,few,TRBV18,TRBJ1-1,CASSPQKGTEAFF,TGTGCCAGCTCACCACAAAAGGGCACTGAAGCTTTCTTT
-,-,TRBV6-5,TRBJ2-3,CASSFSTRAGTDTQYF,TGTGCCAGCAGTTTCTCGACCCGGGCCGGCACAGATACGCAGTATTTT